This T cell receptor (beta chain) was recovered during a study of blood T cell repertoires in COVID-19. On the study more broadly: From T cells, B-cell-depleted T cells, or PBMCs came the material, which was cDNA or gDNA.

Germline-derived CDR1 and CDR2 are GTSNPN and SVGIG (reference sequence). CDR3 length: 13 amino acids. V gave up 3 bases and J gave up 1 base, with 9 bases separating them. The method was immunoSEQ multiplex PCR; TCRdb's version includes in-frame clones alone and lacks a portion of them. The top ten hold 25% to 30% of the sample, which has some 29,000 clones, roughly 88% seen once. The source is a woman over 75 with COVID-19, enrolled during active disease. The rearrangement uses TRBV30 and TRBJ1-1; a possible D gene is TRBD1 (5 bases). Sequencing was done on a sample of peripheral blood. Here the CDR3 reads CAWRSRENTEAFF. The CDR3 DNA sequence: TGTGCCTGGAGGAGCAGGGAGAACACTGAAGCTTTCTTT.